The 26 T cell receptor beta chains in this list originate from one sample, sequenced in a study of T-cell reconstitution after alpha-beta-depleted transplantation in children. The authors prepared the TCRbeta library with unique molecular identifiers. TCRdb processed the PCR reads anew with MiXCR; each CDR3 protein has one entry. Here the sample spans some 200,000 distinct CDR3 sequences, 7% to 9% being singletons. Sequencing was performed on PBMCs, mostly from graft donor cells, taken 360 days after TCRalphabeta/CD19-depleted stem cell transplant. The receptor set was obtained from a male patient aged 2 to 9 who had a stem cell transplant for acute myeloid leukemia, so the T cells may come from the graft donor.

The rearrangement links TRBV11-2 to TRBJ2-7; TRBD2 matches at 10 bases. J gave up 2 bases and V 1 base, and 11 bases lay outside the gene matches. The CDR3 spans 18 residues. Germline V lookup: CDR1 SGHAT, CDR2 FQNNGV. In DNA form, the CDR3 reads TGTGCCAGCAGCTTAGTTAGGACTAGCGGTAGGAGGACCTACGAGCAGTACTTC. Its translation is CASSLVRTSGRRTYEQYF.

The V and J genes are TRBV7-8 and TRBJ2-1; perhaps TRBD1 as D (5 bases). Looked up from germline, CDR1 is SGHVS and CDR2 is FQNEAQ. Trimming removed 1 base from V and 6 bases from J, with 22 bases in between. The CDR3 is made up of 18 amino acids. The CDR3 sequence is CASSLVATGPPPRNEQFF. CDR3 bases: TGTGCCAGCAGCTTAGTTGCCACAGGCCCCCCTCCCCGCAATGAGCAGTTCTTC.

As for this clonotype: A read error may produce the germline difference seen at one junction end. This chain connects TRBV11-2 to TRBJ2-1; 9 bases map to TRBD2. The CDR3 is made up of 18 amino acids. Germline-derived CDR1 and CDR2 are SGHAT and FQNNGV. This CDR3 reads CTSSFGASGVSSYNEQFF. For the CDR3, the DNA is TGTACCAGCAGCTTCGGAGCTAGCGGGGTTAGCTCCTACAATGAGCAGTTCTTC.

This clonotype has at least ten counts. The chain carries TRBV5-1 and TRBJ1-1; D is unclear. CDR3 length: 12 amino acids. Germline V gene sequence: CDR1 SGHRS, CDR2 YFSETQ. Trimming removed 4 bases from V and 2 bases from J, with 6 bases in between. This CDR3 reads CASSRDNTEAFF. The CDR3 region has the DNA TGCGCCAGCAGCCGGGATAACACTGAAGCTTTCTTT.

This clonotype occurred a few times. The gene calls are TRBV29-1 and TRBJ2-3; D ambiguous. This CDR3 is built from 11 residues. The V end was cut by 2 bases, the J end by 4 bases, with 4 bases between. The germline CDR1 and CDR2 sequences are SQVTM and ANQGSEA. The CDR3 nucleotides read TGCAGCGTTGAATTTTCAGATACGCAGTATTTT. It translates to CSVEFSDTQYF.

This clonotype was counted between two and nine times. The chain links TRBV29-1 to TRBJ2-6, with 11 bases fitting TRBD1. This CDR3 contains 16 residues. Germline CDR1 SQVTM, CDR2 ANQGSEA. After removal of 7 bases from V and 0 bases from J, the junction contained 5 bases not matched to a gene. The CDR3 loop reads CSAWDRGYSGANVLTF. CDR3 DNA sequence: TGCAGCGCCTGGGACAGGGGGTACTCTGGGGCCAACGTCCTGACTTTC.

This clonotype was seen only a few times. The chain recombines TRBV2 with TRBJ2-2; 14 nucleotides line up with TRBD2. Germline CDR1 and CDR2: SNHLY and FYNNEI. CDR3 length: 17 amino acids. V lost 6 bases, J lost 0 bases, and 3 bases stayed unmatched. The CDR3 DNA sequence: TGTGCCAGCAGAGGGACTAGCGGGAGCGCGAACACCGGGGAGCTGTTTTTT. Protein product: CASRGTSGSANTGELFF.

This clonotype has only a few counts. The V and J genes are TRBV29-1 and TRBJ2-3; D may correspond to TRBD1 or TRBD2 (5 bases each). Per the germline V gene, CDR1 is SQVTM and CDR2 is ANQGSEA. The CDR3 is 13 amino acids. Between the trimmed V and J ends, which lost 6 bases and 0 bases, there was a span of 10 bases. CDR3 loop: CSVGPTSTDTQYF. DNA for the CDR3: TGCAGCGTGGGACCGACTAGCACAGATACGCAGTATTTT.

The CDR3 bases are TGTGCCAGCAGCCAAGGACGGCCTCTCAATGAGCAGTTCTTC. It encodes CASSQGRPLNEQFF. The chain couples TRBV3-1 to TRBJ2-1; D is undetermined. The V gene's germline CDR1 is LGHDT and CDR2 YNNKEL (reference sequence). The germline V and J ends were trimmed by 1 base and 6 bases, with 10 bases remaining between them. The CDR3 covers 14 residues.

The rearrangement uses TRBV20-1 and TRBJ2-2; TRBD2 agrees at 9 bases. With 3 bases clipped from V and 5 bases from J, the junction kept 7 bases outside the gene matches. The germline gives CDR1 DFQATT, CDR2 SNEGSKA (reference sequence). This CDR3 spans 15 amino acids. CDR3 residues: CSASEGLAETGELFF. CDR3 DNA: TGCAGTGCTAGTGAGGGACTAGCCGAAACCGGGGAGCTGTTTTTT.

This clonotype occurred a few times. The DNA of the CDR3 is TGTGCCACCAGTGATTCGGACAAGAAAGAGACCCAGTACTTC. As protein: CATSDSDKKETQYF. V and J are TRBV24-1 and TRBJ2-5; possibly TRBD1 for D (5 bases). Germline V CDR1 and CDR2: KGHDR, SFDVKD. Trimming removed 2 bases from V and 3 bases from J, with 9 bases in between. This CDR3 has 14 residues.

This clonotype has at least ten counts. The chain has TRBV5-1 and TRBJ1-1; 8 bases match TRBD1. Trimming removed 5 bases from V and 3 bases from J; junction bases left unmatched: 24. Germline CDR1 reads SGHRS; CDR2 reads YFSETQ. CDR3 length: 20 amino acids. CDR3 region: CASRRDRYAIAPARDTEAFF. The CDR3 DNA sequence: TGCGCCAGCAGAAGGGACAGGTACGCCATCGCCCCGGCGAGGGACACTGAAGCTTTCTTT.

This clonotype was seen many times. CDR3 DNA sequence: TGTGCCAGCAGAAACCTTCGGGGAGGATCCTACGAGCAGTACTTC. It translates to CASRNLRGGSYEQYF. V and J are TRBV28 and TRBJ2-7, with D possibly TRBD2 on 6 matching bases. The CDR3 is 15 amino acids. Germline values: CDR1 MDHEN, CDR2 SYDVKM. Trimming pared 6 bases from V and 1 base from J, leaving 16 bases between.

This clonotype came up many times. The chain carries TRBV29-1 and TRBJ1-4, with 7 bases lining up with TRBD1. The J segment lost 6 bases and the V segment lost 6 bases, leaving 4 bases of the junction unmatched. This CDR3 region has 12 residues. Per the germline V gene, CDR1 is SQVTM and CDR2 is ANQGSEA. The CDR3: CSVGGHDEKLFF. As DNA, the CDR3 is TGCAGCGTAGGGGGCCATGATGAAAAACTGTTTTTT.

The rearrangement links TRBV5-1 to TRBJ1-1; 8 bases are a match to TRBD1. From germline, CDR1 is SGHRS and CDR2 YFSETQ. J was trimmed by 7 bases and V by 4 bases; bases with no gene match: 6. The CDR3 runs 13 residues. As DNA, the CDR3 is TGCGCCAGCAGCCACGGACAGGGATTTGAAGCTTTCTTT. Its translation: CASSHGQGFEAFF.

As regards this clonotype: This could be a read error, since a much larger clone is one nucleotide away. The conserved final phenylalanine or tryptophan is absent from the CDR3, which likely points to a read error. V is TRBV18 and J is TRBJ1-1; 8 bases fit TRBD1. Germline CDR1 is KGHSH and CDR2 is LQKENI. V lost 0 bases to trimming and J lost 5 bases; unmatched junction nucleotides: 5. CDR3 length: 15 residues. The CDR3 coding sequence is TGTGCCAGCTCACCACCGGCAGGGGGCTGGACTGAAGCTTTCATT. As protein: CASSPPAGGWTEAFI.

This clonotype has a count of ten or more. The chain recombines TRBV7-9 with TRBJ2-2, with 7 bases aligning to TRBD2. There are 15 residues in the CDR3. CDR1 SEHNR and CDR2 FQNEAQ come from the germline V gene (reference sequence). The junction had 11 bases not matched to a gene; V was cut back by 8 bases and J by 5 bases. CDR3 loop: CASEGWRERTGELFF. The CDR3 DNA reads TGTGCCAGCGAGGGATGGCGGGAGAGGACCGGGGAGCTGTTTTTT.

This clonotype was recorded many times. The chain carries TRBV29-1 and TRBJ1-4, with 7 bases identical to TRBD1. The trim removed 4 bases at V and 5 bases at J, leaving 4 bases unmatched. This CDR3 contains 13 residues. Germline CDR1 is SQVTM and CDR2 is ANQGSEA. CDR3 sequence (DNA): TGCAGCGTTGGAGGGACAGACAATGAAAAACTGTTTTTT. Translating gives CSVGGTDNEKLFF. Together with reference TRBV29-1 and TRBJ1-4, the CDR3 gives the full variable domain: SAVISQKPSRDICQRGTSLTIQCQVDSQVTMMFWYRQQPGQSLTLIATANQGSEATYESGFVIDKFPISRPNLTFSTLTVSNMSPEDSSIYLCSVGGTDNEKLFFGSGTQLSVL.

This clonotype was detected only a few times. The chain is built from TRBV12-3 or TRBV12-4 and TRBJ2-3, with 9 bases matching TRBD2. The length of the CDR3 is 17 residues. Trimming took 6 bases from V and 4 from J; bases not matched to a gene: 14. CDR3 coding DNA: TGTGCCAGCAGGCCTGGAAGAGAGCGGGAGGTAGCAGATACGCAGTATTTT. This codes for CASRPGREREVADTQYF.

This clonotype was seen repeatedly, ten times or more. This CDR3 is CASSLFQGTDTQYF. The CDR3 region has the DNA TGTGCCAGCAGTTTATTCCAGGGAACAGATACGCAGTATTTT. V and J are TRBV27 and TRBJ2-3, with D tentatively TRBD1 (5 bases). This CDR3 spans 14 amino acids. With 1 base removed from V and 3 bases from J, the gap between germline ends came to 8 bases. Looked up from germline, CDR1 is MNHEY and CDR2 is SMNVEV (reference sequence).

This CDR3 reads CASSFGTSGDYEQYV. The CDR3 bases are TGCGCCAGCAGCTTCGGGACTAGCGGAGATTACGAGCAGTACGTC. This sequence joins TRBV5-1 and TRBJ2-7, with 11 bases identical to TRBD2. V trimming: 2 bases; J trimming: 4 bases; junction bases outside the gene matches: 5. This CDR3 is 15 amino acids long. Germline V gene data show CDR1 as SGHRS and CDR2 as YFSETQ.

Ten or more counts support this clonotype. The chain combines TRBV29-1 with TRBJ2-2; a weak D match, TRBD1 (6 bases). This CDR3 is 13 amino acids long. In germline, CDR1 is SQVTM, CDR2 ANQGSEA. The CDR3 here is CSHRAPNTGELFF. The CDR3 region has the DNA TGCAGTCACAGGGCCCCGAACACCGGGGAGCTGTTTTTT.

The chain couples TRBV20-1 to TRBJ2-5, with D tentatively TRBD2 (7 bases). CDR1 is DFQATT, CDR2 SNEGSKA, per germline (reference sequence). V was clipped by 4 bases and J by 6 bases, with 18 bases between them. The CDR3 sequence is 14 residues long. CDR3 nucleotides: TGCAGTGCTATCCCCTCGGGGGGCGCGAAGACCCAGTACTTC. This encodes CSAIPSGGAKTQYF.

The chain carries TRBV12-3 or TRBV12-4 and TRBJ2-1, with D maybe TRBD2 (5 bases). V lost 7 bases, J lost 3 bases, and 13 bases lay in between. The CDR3 loop spans 14 amino acids. CDR3 sequence (DNA): TGTGCCAGCACTGTAGAGGGCGGCTACAATGAGCAGTTCTTC. This gives the protein CASTVEGGYNEQFF.

V is TRBV12-5 and J is TRBJ2-3, with no clear D. With 1 base removed from V and 2 bases from J, the gap between germline ends came to 10 bases. The CDR3 runs 15 residues. Germline CDR1 reads LGHNT; CDR2 reads FRNRAP. The CDR3 DNA is TGTGCTAGTGGTTTGGACACGTCCGTCACAGATACGCAGTATTTT. Translating it yields CASGLDTSVTDTQYF. The entire variable domain, with the rest obtained from reference TRBV12-5 and TRBJ2-3, is as follows: DARVTQTPRHKVTEMGQEVTMRCQPILGHNTVFWYRQTMMQGLELLAYFRNRAPLDDSGMPKDRFSAEMPDATLATLKIQPSEPRDSAVYFCASGLDTSVTDTQYFGPGTRLTVL.

The chain uses TRBV15 and TRBJ2-1; TRBD1 or TRBD2 may be the D gene (5 bases each). The CDR3 extends over 14 amino acids. V shed 5 bases and J shed 10 bases, with 18 bases lying between them. Per the germline V gene, CDR1 is LNHNV and CDR2 is YYDKDF (reference sequence). The CDR3 DNA reads TGTGCCACCAGCCCCCGGGGCCCGAAAGGGGAGCAGTTCTTC. Residues: CATSPRGPKGEQFF. Drawing the rest from reference TRBV15 and TRBJ2-1, the complete variable domain is DAMVIQNPRYQVTQFGKPVTLSCSQTLNHNVMYWYQQKSSQAPKLLFHYYDKDFNNEADTPDNFQSRRPNTSFCFLDIRSPGLGDTAMYLCATSPRGPKGEQFFGPGTRLTVL.